Below are 32 T cell receptor beta chains sequenced from a single sample in a study of control samples from healthy donors and cancer patients. Generated by immunoSEQ multiplex PCR, the TCRdb table keeps only in-frame clones and is missing some. Among about 120,000 clones, roughly 88% were seen once, and the ten largest hold 3.4%. The sample consisted of blood. These receptors were obtained from a man aged 35 to 55 in good health.

The J gene is TRBJ1-4, the V gene TRBV4-3; 11 bases are shared with TRBD1. V trimming: 4 bases; J trimming: 3 bases; junction bases outside the gene matches: 7. There are 17 residues in the CDR3. Germline values: CDR1 LGHNA, CDR2 YSLEER. This CDR3 is CASSPGQGAIANEKLFF. The CDR3 bases are TGCGCCAGCAGCCCCGGACAGGGGGCTATAGCTAATGAAAAACTGTTTTTT.

The chain couples TRBV3-1 (or the pseudogene TRBV3-2) to TRBJ1-5, with TRBD1 matching over 8 bases. The CDR3 has 15 residues. From germline, CDR1 is LGHDT and CDR2 YNNKEL (reference sequence). The V segment lost 0 bases and the J segment 4 bases; nucleotides outside the gene matches: 2. CDR3 sequence reads: CASSQDRGLNQPQHF. DNA of the CDR3: TGTGCCAGCAGCCAAGACAGGGGGCTAAATCAGCCCCAGCATTTT.

The rearrangement uses TRBV5-8 and TRBJ2-6; TRBD1 agrees at 7 bases. V shed 2 bases, J shed 2 bases, and the junction held 7 bases outside the gene matches. The CDR3 totals 17 residues. Looked up from germline, CDR1 is SGHTS and CDR2 is YDEGEE. The CDR3 DNA reads TGTGCCAGCAGCTTAAGACAGGGCCAGGCTGGGGCCAACGTCCTGACTTTC. Protein sequence: CASSLRQGQAGANVLTF.

The chain couples TRBV29-1 to TRBJ1-1; D call uncertain. Trimming took 1 base from V and 2 from J, leaving 11 bases between them. This CDR3 contains 14 residues. In germline, CDR1 is SQVTM, CDR2 ANQGSEA. The CDR3 sequence is CSVEAGSQNTEAFF. The DNA for the CDR3 is TGCAGCGTTGAAGCCGGGTCGCAAAACACTGAAGCTTTCTTT.

The chain combines TRBV5-5 with TRBJ2-1; D possibly uses TRBD1 or TRBD2 (5 bases each). V shed 7 bases and J shed 6 bases, with 17 bases lying between them. The germline gives CDR1 SGHKS, CDR2 YYEKEE (reference sequence). The CDR3 length is 14 residues. The chain's CDR3 is CASFLWGTSNEQFF. In DNA, the CDR3 is TGTGCCAGCTTTCTATGGGGGACGAGCAATGAGCAGTTCTTC.

The V gene is TRBV24-1, the J gene TRBJ2-7; D is ambiguous. The CDR3 is 12 residues long. Trimming shortened V by 3 bases and J by 5 bases, and 7 bases separated the two germline ends. The V gene's germline CDR1 is KGHDR and CDR2 SFDVKD. CDR3 bases: TGTGCCACCAGTGATGCCCAGGACGAGCAGTACTTC. Residues: CATSDAQDEQYF.

The V call is TRBV9, the J call TRBJ2-3; 10 nucleotides agree with TRBD2. The germline V gene encodes CDR1 SGDLS and CDR2 YYNGEE. The CDR3 spans 14 residues. Unmatched junction bases numbered 7, after V lost 4 bases and J lost 8 bases. As DNA, the CDR3 is TGTGCCAGCAGCACGAGCGGGGGGGCCTCTACGCAGTATTTT. This codes for CASSTSGGASTQYF.

The chain has TRBV19 and TRBJ1-1, with D perhaps TRBD1 (5 bases). V lost 7 bases and J 1 base, leaving 7 bases between the germline ends. The germline V gene encodes CDR1 LNHDA and CDR2 SQIVND (reference sequence). The CDR3 is 12 amino acids. CDR3 region: CASNTGNTEAFF. The CDR3 DNA sequence: TGTGCCAGTAACACAGGGAACACTGAAGCTTTCTTT.

The chain carries TRBV19 and TRBJ2-1, with TRBD1 matching over 9 bases. The V gene's germline CDR1 is LNHDA and CDR2 SQIVND (reference sequence). The CDR3 spans 14 residues. V lost 6 bases to trimming and J lost 8 bases; unmatched junction nucleotides: 8. The CDR3 reads CASRPGQGMYEQFF. As DNA, the CDR3 is TGTGCCAGTAGGCCGGGACAGGGAATGTATGAGCAGTTCTTC. Variable domain in full (rest from reference TRBV19 and TRBJ2-1): DGGITQSPKYLFRKEGQNVTLSCEQNLNHDAMYWYRQDPGQGLRLIYYSQIVNDFQKGDIAEGYSVSREKKESFPLTVTSAQKNPTAFYLCASRPGQGMYEQFFGPGTRLTVL.

CDR3 loop: CATSDSGVRTGELFF. The CDR3 DNA reads as TGTGCCACCAGTGATTCAGGGGTACGCACCGGGGAGCTGTTTTTT. The V call is TRBV24-1, the J call TRBJ2-2; weak D call: TRBD1 (6 bases). The V gene's germline CDR1 is KGHDR and CDR2 SFDVKD. V dropped 2 bases and J dropped 4 bases, with 10 bases sitting between them. The CDR3 extends over 15 amino acids.

V is TRBV6-1 and J is TRBJ1-5; TRBD1 might be the D (6 bases). The CDR3 is 13 amino acids. The ends were cut back, 0 bases at V and 7 bases at J, with 7 bases in the middle. Germline lookup yields CDR1 MNHNS and CDR2 SASEGT. The CDR3 sequence is CASSEAQGQPQHF. For the CDR3, the DNA is TGTGCCAGCAGTGAAGCACAGGGACAGCCCCAGCATTTT.

This clone was observed once. The chain employs TRBV3-1 (or the pseudogene TRBV3-2) and TRBJ2-7, with no clear D. V was cut by 6 bases and J by 3 bases, with 12 bases left in between. The CDR3 length is 13 residues. Germline loops: CDR1 LGHDT, CDR2 YNNKEL (reference sequence). The CDR3 nucleotides read TGTGCCAGCAGACTGACACCGAGCTACGAGCAGTACTTC. Encoded protein: CASRLTPSYEQYF.

This clone appeared a single time. CDR3 sequence: CASSQEDFRGPGYEQYF. In DNA, the CDR3 is TGTGCCAGCAGCCAAGAAGATTTTAGGGGGCCCGGGTACGAGCAGTACTTC. The V call is TRBV3-1 (or the pseudogene TRBV3-2), the J call TRBJ2-7, with 7 bases aligning to TRBD1. The germline V gene has CDR1 LGHDT and CDR2 YNNKEL (reference sequence). CDR3 size: 17 residues. Unmatched junction bases numbered 12, after V lost 0 bases and J lost 4 bases.

The rearrangement joins TRBV6-5 to TRBJ1-2; unclear D gene. The CDR3 has 15 amino acids. Germline-derived CDR1 and CDR2 are MNHEY and SVGAGI. The V gene lost 0 bases and the J gene lost 8 bases, with 16 bases spanning the gap. Written as DNA, the CDR3 is TGTGCCAGCAGTTACTCGACCTCCCGGATCGGAGGCTACACCTTC. Amino acid sequence: CASSYSTSRIGGYTF.

V gene TRBV19 combines with J gene TRBJ1-2; 7 bases line up with TRBD1. CDR1 is LNHDA, CDR2 SQIVND, per germline (reference sequence). The junction had 6 bases not matched to a gene; V was cut back by 5 bases and J by 0 bases. CDR3 size: 15 residues. The CDR3 region is CASSPSGTANYGYTF. The CDR3 bases are TGTGCCAGTAGTCCCTCCGGGACAGCTAACTATGGCTACACCTTC.

V is TRBV24-1 and J is TRBJ2-3; 7 positions agree with TRBD2. Trimming removed 6 bases from V and 5 bases from J; junction bases left unmatched: 7. Germline V gene lookup returns CDR1 KGHDR and CDR2 SFDVKD. This CDR3 has 14 residues. In DNA, the CDR3 is TGTGCCACCAGTTCCATGGGGGAGGGAGATACGCAGTATTTT. Its translation: CATSSMGEGDTQYF.

CDR3 in DNA: TGTGCCAGTGACTTGGGCAGGGGAGCTAACTATGGCTACACCTTC. Encoded protein: CASDLGRGANYGYTF. V gene TRBV19 combines with J gene TRBJ1-2; tentatively, D is TRBD1 (6 bases). Germline V CDR1 and CDR2: LNHDA, SQIVND (reference sequence). The CDR3 contains 15 residues. Between the trimmed V and J ends, which lost 8 bases and 0 bases, there was a span of 16 bases.

The chain recombines TRBV7-9 with TRBJ2-7; 8 bases fit TRBD1. The germline CDR1 and CDR2 sequences are SEHNR and FQNEAQ (reference sequence). This CDR3 comprises 15 residues. Losses at the gene ends were 6 bases for V and 6 bases for J; bases not matched to a gene: 13. The CDR3 here is CASSSIQGAHREQYF. Written as DNA, the CDR3 is TGTGCCAGCAGTTCTATCCAGGGGGCACACCGCGAGCAGTACTTC.

CDR3 sequence: CASSLGVRGDEQFF. CDR3 DNA: TGCGCCAGCAGCTTGGGTGTCAGGGGTGATGAGCAGTTCTTC. V is TRBV5-1 and J is TRBJ2-1, with D possibly matching TRBD1 (6 bases). The V gene lost 0 bases and the J gene lost 8 bases, with 12 bases spanning the gap. The germline V gene encodes CDR1 SGHRS and CDR2 YFSETQ. The CDR3 runs to 14 residues.

The chain joins TRBV30 to TRBJ1-1; TRBD1 might be the D (5 bases). This CDR3 contains 13 residues. Germline CDR1 and CDR2: GTSNPN and SVGIG (reference sequence). V was pared by 1 base and J by 5 bases, with 11 bases between. The CDR3 region is CAWSEQAPTEAFF. Written as DNA, the CDR3 is TGTGCCTGGAGTGAACAGGCCCCAACTGAAGCTTTCTTT.

Of note for this clone: It is unclear where the CDR3 begins or ends on the DNA, so no DNA is shown, and the CDR3 is as TCRdb lists it. The chain couples TRBV11-2 to TRBJ2-3. A total of 15 residues make up the CDR3, ends included. Germline V gives CDR1 SGHAT, CDR2 FQNNGV. CDR3 sequence: CASSPSVAASDTQYF.

The chain recombines TRBV9 with TRBJ1-1; D is ambiguous. Germline CDR1 is SGDLS and CDR2 is YYNGEE. V was cut by 1 base and J by 3 bases, with 7 bases left in between. The CDR3 loop spans 13 amino acids. This CDR3 is CASSVQRDTEAFF. The DNA of the CDR3 is TGTGCCAGCAGCGTACAACGGGACACTGAAGCTTTCTTT.

The genes are TRBV23-1 and TRBJ2-5, with D perhaps TRBD1 (5 bases). TRBV23-1 is filed as an ORF, its function uncertain. Trimming took 0 bases from V and 0 from J, leaving 5 bases between them. The CDR3 is made up of 14 amino acids. DNA of the CDR3: TGCGCCAGCAGTCAATCGGGGCACCAAGAGACCCAGTACTTC. It specifies CASSQSGHQETQYF.

This rearrangement joins TRBV5-1 to TRBJ1-1; a weak D match, TRBD1 (6 bases). The germline V gene encodes CDR1 SGHRS and CDR2 YFSETQ. The CDR3 contains 16 residues. Trimming shortened V by 4 bases and J by 5 bases, and 21 bases separated the two germline ends. CDR3 in DNA: TGCGCCAGCAGCCTCAGTCCCAGGGGCGCGGGGACTGAAGCTTTCTTT. It yields the protein CASSLSPRGAGTEAFF.

The chain is built from TRBV5-1 and TRBJ1-2; D perhaps matches TRBD1 (5 bases). Germline V gene lookup returns CDR1 SGHRS and CDR2 YFSETQ. The V and J ends lost 3 bases and 4 bases respectively, with 10 bases between them. The CDR3 sequence is 13 residues long. CDR3 amino acids: CASSSMTVYGYTF. The CDR3 DNA reads as TGCGCCAGCAGCTCCATGACAGTCTATGGCTACACCTTC.

The rearrangement joins TRBV12-5 to TRBJ1-3; D not certain. Trimming shortened V by 2 bases and J by 4 bases, and 9 bases separated the two germline ends. This CDR3 is built from 14 residues. Germline V gene data show CDR1 as LGHNT and CDR2 as FRNRAP. The DNA of the CDR3 is TGTGCTAGTGGTTTGAACCTCGGCGGAAACACCATATATTTT. This translates into CASGLNLGGNTIYF.

This chain links TRBV3-1 (or the pseudogene TRBV3-2) with TRBJ2-3, with D perhaps TRBD1 or TRBD2 (5 bases each). Germline loops: CDR1 LGHDT, CDR2 YNNKEL (reference sequence). This CDR3 is 14 amino acids long. The ends were cut back, 4 bases at V and 4 bases at J, with 12 bases in the middle. CDR3 bases: TGTGCCAGCAGCCGGAGGATACAGGCAGATACGCAGTATTTT. Translated: CASSRRIQADTQYF.

The chain carries TRBV25-1 and TRBJ1-2; TRBD1 might be the D (6 bases). Germline CDR1 and CDR2: MGHDK and SYGVNS. CDR3 length: 16 residues. Between the trimmed V and J ends, which lost 2 bases and 4 bases, there was a span of 17 bases. The DNA for the CDR3 is TGTGCCAGCAGTGAACCCCAAAAGACAGGAATCTATGGCTACACCTTC. It codes for CASSEPQKTGIYGYTF.

This clone was found once. The chain is built from TRBV6-1 and TRBJ2-1; TRBD1 or TRBD2 may be the D gene (6 bases each). From germline, CDR1 is MNHNS and CDR2 SASEGT. V lost 5 bases and J 9 bases, leaving 23 bases between the germline ends. The CDR3 contains 16 residues. CDR3 sequence (DNA): TGTGCCAGCAGTCAAGGGGGGACACTGAGATCCTTTGAGCAGTTCTTC. Its protein is CASSQGGTLRSFEQFF.

V gene TRBV24-1 combines with J gene TRBJ1-1; D gene unclear. The ends were cut back, 2 bases at V and 5 bases at J, with 8 bases in the middle. The CDR3 is 13 residues long. CDR1 KGHDR and CDR2 SFDVKD come from the germline V gene. In DNA, the CDR3 is TGTGCCACCAGTGATTCTAGGGTGACTGAAGCTTTCTTT. Protein sequence: CATSDSRVTEAFF.

The chain joins TRBV6-5 to TRBJ2-2; 9 positions agree with TRBD1. The CDR3 runs 15 residues. Germline V gene lookup returns CDR1 MNHEY and CDR2 SVGAGI. V lost 6 bases and J lost 4; bases outside the gene matches: 6. For the CDR3, the DNA is TGTGCCAGCAGAACCCGACAGGGGGTCACCGGGGAGCTGTTTTTT. It yields the protein CASRTRQGVTGELFF.

The chain carries TRBV24-1 and TRBJ2-6; D ambiguous. The CDR3 is 16 residues long. The V gene's germline CDR1 is KGHDR and CDR2 SFDVKD. V gave up 4 bases and J gave up 0 bases, with 9 bases separating them. Here the CDR3 reads CATSDSEYSGANVLTF. The CDR3 bases are TGTGCCACCAGTGACAGCGAATACTCTGGGGCCAACGTCCTGACTTTC.